This T cell receptor beta chain was profiled in a study of T cell responses to AZD1222 COVID-19 vaccine. Study-wide results and caveats: Spike-wide vaccine-associated CD4 TCRs dominated at 160-218 and 743-854. AZD1222 recipients seropositive at baseline numbered only 6 or 7.

As for this clone: Its antigen is not identified.

The table came from immunoSEQ multiplex PCR; TCRdb's copy has only in-frame clones and leaves some out. The sample contains more than 150,000 clones, around 85% of which appear only once. The J segment lost 5 bases and the V segment lost 11 bases, leaving 10 bases of the junction unmatched. This CDR3 has 13 amino acids. The sequenced sample was peripheral blood, obtained after recovery from COVID-19. This clonotype originated in an adult who had recovered from COVID-19. The J gene is TRBJ2-7, the V gene TRBV23-1; 9 positions match TRBD1. TRBV23-1 is treated as an ORF (open reading frame) with a function not yet certain. The DNA for the CDR3 is TGCGCCTTGGGGGGGACAGGGACTAACGAGCAGTACTTC. As protein: CALGGTGTNEQYF.